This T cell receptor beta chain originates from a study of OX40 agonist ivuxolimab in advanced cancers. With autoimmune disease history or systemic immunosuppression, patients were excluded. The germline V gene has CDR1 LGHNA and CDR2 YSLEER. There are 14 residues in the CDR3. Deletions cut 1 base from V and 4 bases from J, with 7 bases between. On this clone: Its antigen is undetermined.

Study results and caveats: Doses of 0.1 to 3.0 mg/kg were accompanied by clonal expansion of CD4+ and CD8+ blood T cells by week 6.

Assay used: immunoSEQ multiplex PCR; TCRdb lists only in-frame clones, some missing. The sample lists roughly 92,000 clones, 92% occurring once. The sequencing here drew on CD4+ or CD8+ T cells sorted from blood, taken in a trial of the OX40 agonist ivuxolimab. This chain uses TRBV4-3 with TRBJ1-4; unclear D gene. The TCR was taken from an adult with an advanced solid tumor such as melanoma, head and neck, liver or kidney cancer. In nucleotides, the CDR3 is TGCGCCAGCAGCCAAGCGCGGGGTAATGAAAAACTGTTTTTT. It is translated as CASSQARGNEKLFF.